Below are 16 T cell receptor beta chains sequenced from a single sample in a study of response to subunit inactivated influenza vaccine. TCRdb reprocessed the RT-PCR reads via MiXCR and lists one record per CDR3 protein. The data contain about 570,000 distinct CDR3 sequences, 11% of them seen just once; the ten biggest clones take up more than 9.5%. These data were also filed under a second study, of T cells expressing NK-cell markers. In that study: UMIs were included in TCR beta cDNA generated by 5'RACE template switching.

The sample was PBMCs from blood, taken on the day of vaccination. All receptors come from a man between 50 and 59 years old who received an inactivated influenza vaccine.

This clonotype has only a few counts. The chain has TRBV28 and TRBJ1-4, with 9 bases identical to TRBD1. Trimming cost V 3 bases and J 8 bases; bases outside gene matches: 7. The CDR3 extends over 15 amino acids. CDR1 and CDR2 (germline): MDHEN, SYDVKM. Here the CDR3 reads CASSFPGTGNEKLFF. CDR3 sequence (DNA): TGTGCCAGCAGTTTTCCCGGGACAGGGAACGAAAAACTGTTTTTT. Based on the CDR3 plus reference TRBV28 and TRBJ1-4, the full variable domain is DVKVTQSSRYLVKRTGEKVFLECVQDMDHENMFWYRQDPGLGLRLIYFSYDVKMKEKGDIPEGYSVSREKKERFSLILESASTNQTSMYLCASSFPGTGNEKLFFGSGTQLSVL.

This clonotype appeared a few times. The junction departs from the called germline gene at one end, perhaps through a read error. This chain uses TRBV20-1 with TRBJ2-5; tentative D call: TRBD2 (5 bases). This CDR3 comprises 15 residues. Looked up from germline, CDR1 is DFQATT and CDR2 is SNEGSKA (reference sequence). CDR3 sequence (DNA): TGCAGTGCAAGAGCCTCTCCACCGGGACAAGAGACCCAGTACTTC. This sequence encodes CSARASPPGQETQYF.

In nucleotides, the CDR3 is TGTGCCTGGAGTATTGGTATCTACGAGCAGTACTTC. Translated, it gives CAWSIGIYEQYF. The V call is TRBV30, the J call TRBJ2-7; D uncertain. Looked up from germline, CDR1 is GTSNPN and CDR2 is SVGIG (reference sequence). This CDR3 is 12 amino acids long. V was shortened by 2 bases and J by 3 bases, with 8 bases between the two germline ends.

The V and J genes are TRBV9 and TRBJ2-5; TRBD2 agrees at 8 bases. Germline V CDR1 and CDR2: SGDLS, YYNGEE. This CDR3 has 15 amino acids. V gave up 4 bases and J gave up 1 base; unmatched junction bases: 6. The CDR3 is CASSLSGGAQETQYF. The CDR3, as DNA: TGTGCCAGCAGCCTGTCCGGGGGGGCCCAAGAGACCCAGTACTTC.

V usage is TRBV5-6 and J usage is TRBJ1-6; 7 bases are shared with TRBD1. V was pared by 4 bases and J by 5 bases, with 9 bases of the junction left unmatched. Germline V gene lookup returns CDR1 SGHDT and CDR2 YYEEEE. This CDR3 contains 16 residues. CDR3 bases: TGTGCCAGCAGCAGTGGTCCGGGACAGAATAATTCACCCCTCCACTTT. It encodes CASSSGPGQNNSPLHF.

This clonotype was counted a few times. This chain connects TRBV28 to TRBJ1-2, with a tentative D call TRBD1 (6 bases). CDR3 size: 14 residues. CDR1 MDHEN and CDR2 SYDVKM come from the germline V gene. Trimming stripped 6 bases from V and 4 bases from J, with 15 bases between. Here the CDR3 reads CASSPGGGAYGYTF. The CDR3 region has the DNA TGTGCCAGCAGCCCCGGGGGGGGGGCCTATGGCTACACCTTC.

Ten or more counts support this clonotype. V gene TRBV30 combines with J gene TRBJ2-6; no clear D gene. The CDR3 is made up of 12 amino acids. Germline CDR1 is GTSNPN and CDR2 is SVGIG (reference sequence). Trimming left V 2 bases short and J 3 bases short, with 2 bases between. In nucleotides, the CDR3 is TGTGCCTGGAGTAGTGGGGCCAACGTCCTGACTTTC. Translation gives CAWSSGANVLTF.

V usage is TRBV7-2 and J usage is TRBJ2-2, with a weak D call TRBD2 (5 bases). The CDR3 totals 16 residues. Germline V gene data show CDR1 as SGHTA and CDR2 as FQGNSA. Between the trimmed V and J ends, which lost 5 bases and 1 base, there was a span of 14 bases. CDR3: CASSRSPSGNTGELFF. CDR3 coding DNA: TGTGCCAGCAGCCGCTCCCCGAGCGGGAACACCGGGGAGCTGTTTTTT.

This clonotype was recorded a few times. The chain employs TRBV12-3 or TRBV12-4 and TRBJ2-5; D is unresolved. V was shortened by 1 base and J by 3 bases, with 6 bases between the two germline ends. The CDR3 covers 13 residues. CDR3 amino acids: CASSLVRKETQYF. CDR3 sequence (DNA): TGTGCCAGCAGTTTAGTTAGAAAAGAGACCCAGTACTTC.

The chain joins TRBV20-1 to TRBJ2-1; 10 bases align to TRBD2. The length of the CDR3 is 13 residues. Germline V gene sequence: CDR1 DFQATT, CDR2 SNEGSKA (reference sequence). J lost 5 bases, V lost 6 bases, and 4 bases had no gene match. The CDR3 DNA reads as TGCAGTGCCACTAGCGGGAACCACAATGAGCAGTTCTTC. Protein product: CSATSGNHNEQFF.

The sample holds many counts of this clonotype. The chain couples TRBV10-3 to TRBJ1-3; the D gene is possibly TRBD1 (5 bases). The ends were cut back, 9 bases at V and 0 bases at J, with 15 bases in the middle. The length of the CDR3 is 15 residues. Germline CDR1 is ENHRY and CDR2 is SYGVKD. CDR3: CAITEGESSGNTIYF. CDR3 in DNA: TGTGCCATTACCGAAGGGGAAAGCTCTGGAAACACCATATATTTT.

This chain uses TRBV10-3 with TRBJ2-7; 11 bases are a match to TRBD2. V was pared by 4 bases and J by 3 bases, with 5 bases of the junction left unmatched. The CDR3 runs to 15 residues. Per germline, CDR1 ENHRY and CDR2 SYGVKD. Here the CDR3 reads CAISGTSGSFYEQYF. The CDR3 nucleotides are TGTGCCATCAGTGGAACTAGCGGGAGTTTCTACGAGCAGTACTTC.

This clonotype has more than one count but fewer than ten. The genes are TRBV5-1 and TRBJ2-7; the match to TRBD2 covers 7 bases. From germline, CDR1 is SGHRS and CDR2 YFSETQ. The CDR3 has 15 residues. Trimming at V came to 3 bases and at J to 3 bases, leaving 9 bases not matched to a gene. CDR3 bases: TGCGCCAGCAGCTGGTCTAGCGGAGAAAACTACGAGCAGTACTTC. Protein: CASSWSSGENYEQYF.

The chain carries TRBV12-3 or TRBV12-4 and TRBJ1-2; 7 nucleotides match TRBD1. V was pared by 3 bases and J by 4 bases, with 8 bases of the junction left unmatched. The CDR3 totals 15 residues. CDR3 DNA sequence: TGTGCCAGCAGTTTTTTCAGGGGGGGGCCCTATGGCTACACCTTC. It translates to CASSFFRGGPYGYTF.

The chain has TRBV7-2 and TRBJ2-7; no firm D call. Germline loops: CDR1 SGHTA, CDR2 FQGNSA. V lost 1 base, J lost 5 bases, and 15 bases lay in between. This CDR3 has 15 amino acids. CDR3 in amino acids: CASSLGPLNGHEQYF. DNA of the CDR3: TGTGCCAGCAGCTTAGGGCCCCTCAATGGGCACGAGCAGTACTTC.

This clonotype was seen only a few times. The chain has TRBV4-3 and TRBJ1-1; TRBD1 agrees at 8 bases. CDR1 is LGHNA and CDR2 is YSLEER in the germline V gene. V trimming: 3 bases; J trimming: 4 bases; junction bases outside the gene matches: 16. The CDR3 has 18 residues. The CDR3 here is CASSQTYRGYRSGTEAFF. The CDR3, as DNA: TGCGCCAGCAGCCAGACCTACAGGGGGTATAGGTCGGGCACTGAAGCTTTCTTT.